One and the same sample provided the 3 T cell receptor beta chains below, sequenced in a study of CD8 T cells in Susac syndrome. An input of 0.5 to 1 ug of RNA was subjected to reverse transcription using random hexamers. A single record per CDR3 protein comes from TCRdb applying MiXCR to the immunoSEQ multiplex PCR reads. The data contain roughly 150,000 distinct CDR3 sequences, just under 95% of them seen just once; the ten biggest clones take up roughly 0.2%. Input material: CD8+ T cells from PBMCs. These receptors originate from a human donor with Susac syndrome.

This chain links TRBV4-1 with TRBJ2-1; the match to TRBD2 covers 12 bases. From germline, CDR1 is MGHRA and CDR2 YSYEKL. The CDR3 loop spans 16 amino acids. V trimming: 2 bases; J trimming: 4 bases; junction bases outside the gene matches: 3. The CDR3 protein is CASSQPGTSGYNEQFF. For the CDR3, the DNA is TGCGCCAGCAGCCAACCCGGGACTAGCGGGTACAATGAGCAGTTCTTC.

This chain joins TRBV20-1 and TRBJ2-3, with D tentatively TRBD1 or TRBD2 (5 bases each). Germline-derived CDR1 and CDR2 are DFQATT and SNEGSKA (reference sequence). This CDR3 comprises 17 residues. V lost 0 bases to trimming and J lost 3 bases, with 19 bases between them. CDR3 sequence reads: CSAREEAFLGETDTQYF. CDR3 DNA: TGCAGTGCTAGAGAGGAAGCCTTCCTGGGGGAGACAGATACGCAGTATTTT.

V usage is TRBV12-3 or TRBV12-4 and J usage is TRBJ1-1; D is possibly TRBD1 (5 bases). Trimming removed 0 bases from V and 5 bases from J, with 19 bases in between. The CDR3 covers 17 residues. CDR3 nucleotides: TGTGCCAGCAGTTTAGCGCTTAGAGGCCGCCGGGGGACTGAAGCTTTCTTT. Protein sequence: CASSLALRGRRGTEAFF.